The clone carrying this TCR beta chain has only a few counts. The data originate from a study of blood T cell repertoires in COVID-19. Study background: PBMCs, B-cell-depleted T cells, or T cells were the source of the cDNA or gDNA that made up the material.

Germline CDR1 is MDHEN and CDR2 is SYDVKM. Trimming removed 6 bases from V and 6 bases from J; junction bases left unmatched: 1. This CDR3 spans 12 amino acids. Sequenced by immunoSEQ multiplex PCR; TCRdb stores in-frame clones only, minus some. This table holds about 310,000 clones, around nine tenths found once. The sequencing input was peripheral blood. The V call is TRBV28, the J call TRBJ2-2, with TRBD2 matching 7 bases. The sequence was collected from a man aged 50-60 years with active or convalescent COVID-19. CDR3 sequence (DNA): TGTGCCAGCAGGACTAGCCCCGGGGAGCTGTTTTTT. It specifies CASRTSPGELFF. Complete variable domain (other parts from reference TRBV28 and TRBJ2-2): DVKVTQSSRYLVKRTGEKVFLECVQDMDHENMFWYRQDPGLGLRLIYFSYDVKMKEKGDIPEGYSVSREKKERFSLILESASTNQTSMYLCASRTSPGELFFGEGSRLTVL.